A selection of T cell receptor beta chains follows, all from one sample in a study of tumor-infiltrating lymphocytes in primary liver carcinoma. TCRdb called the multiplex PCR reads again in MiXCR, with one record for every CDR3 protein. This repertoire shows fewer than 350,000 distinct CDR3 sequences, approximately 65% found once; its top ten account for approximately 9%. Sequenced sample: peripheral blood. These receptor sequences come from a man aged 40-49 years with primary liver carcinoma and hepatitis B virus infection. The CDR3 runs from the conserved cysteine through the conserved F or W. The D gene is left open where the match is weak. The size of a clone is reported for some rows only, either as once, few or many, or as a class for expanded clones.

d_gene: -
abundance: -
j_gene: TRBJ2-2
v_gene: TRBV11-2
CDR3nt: TGTGCCAGCAGCTTAGTTACTAAGGGGTACGCCGTGGAGCTGTTTTTT
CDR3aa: CASSLVTKGYAVELFF

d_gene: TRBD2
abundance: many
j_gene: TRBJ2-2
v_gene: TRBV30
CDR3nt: TGTGCCTGGAGTGCCTTTGGGACTAGCGAGCCCGGGGAGCTGTTTTTT
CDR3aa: CAWSAFGTSEPGELFF

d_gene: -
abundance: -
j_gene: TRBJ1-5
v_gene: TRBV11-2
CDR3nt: TGTGCCAGCGGCTTAGAGGGCAGGGAGGACCAGCCCCAGCATTTT
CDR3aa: CASGLEGREDQPQHF

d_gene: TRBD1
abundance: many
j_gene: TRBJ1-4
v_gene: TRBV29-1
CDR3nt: TGCAGCGTTGCGGGACAGGGCCGTGAAAAACTGTTTTTT
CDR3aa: CSVAGQGREKLFF

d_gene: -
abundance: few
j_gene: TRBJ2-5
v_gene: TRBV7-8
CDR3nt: TGTGCCAGCAGTTCCCAGCGGTGGGAGACCCAGTACTTC
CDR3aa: CASSSQRWETQYF

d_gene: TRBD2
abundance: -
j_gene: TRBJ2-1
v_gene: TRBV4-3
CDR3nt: TGCGCCAGCAGCCAAGGGGAGGGAGCACCCCTCCGCCAGTTCTTC
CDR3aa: CASSQGEGAPLRQFF

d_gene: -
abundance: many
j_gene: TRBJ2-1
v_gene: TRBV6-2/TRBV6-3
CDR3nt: TGTGCCAGCACTTCATCACAGTCCCAGGGGCACTACAATGAGCAGTTCTTC
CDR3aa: CASTSSQSQGHYNEQFF

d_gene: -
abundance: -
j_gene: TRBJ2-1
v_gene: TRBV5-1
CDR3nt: TGCGCCAACAGCTTGAGAGTGGGCAATGAGCAGTTCTTC
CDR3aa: CANSLRVGNEQFF

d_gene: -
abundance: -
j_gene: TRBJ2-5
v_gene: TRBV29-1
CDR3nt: TGCAGCATTCTGACAAGTGGAGAGACCCAGTACTTC
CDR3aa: CSILTSGETQYF

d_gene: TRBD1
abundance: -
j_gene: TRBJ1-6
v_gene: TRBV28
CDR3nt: TGTGCCAGCGCCGGGACAGGCGACCATAATTCACCCCTCCGCTTC
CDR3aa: CASAGTGDHNSPLRF

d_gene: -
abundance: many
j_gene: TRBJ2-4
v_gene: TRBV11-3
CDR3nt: TGTGCCAGCAGCTTGGATCTCAAAAACATTCAGTACTTC
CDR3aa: CASSLDLKNIQYF

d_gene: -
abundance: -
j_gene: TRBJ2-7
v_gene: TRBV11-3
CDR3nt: TGTGTCAGCAGCTTTTCTACGGGGACCGAGCAGTACTTT
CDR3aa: CVSSFSTGTEQYF

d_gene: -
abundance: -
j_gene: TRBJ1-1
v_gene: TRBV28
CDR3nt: TGTGCCAGCAGTTTAGAGTCAGGTCTGAACATTGAAGCTTTCTTT
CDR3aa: CASSLESGLNIEAFF

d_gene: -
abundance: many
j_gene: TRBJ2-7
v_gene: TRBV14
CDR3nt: TGTGCCAGCAGCCCCCCCTCATATTGGGGGAGCTCCTACGAGCAGTACTTC
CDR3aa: CASSPPSYWGSSYEQYF

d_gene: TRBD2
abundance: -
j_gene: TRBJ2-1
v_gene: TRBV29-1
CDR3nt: TGCAGCGTTGTCGGGGGGGATGTGTATGCGAGCTCCTACAATGAGCAGTTCTTC
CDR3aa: CSVVGGDVYASSYNEQFF

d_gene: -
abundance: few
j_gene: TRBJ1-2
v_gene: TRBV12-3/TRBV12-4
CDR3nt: TGTGCCAGCAGTCCAACCCCGTTTGGCTACACCTTC
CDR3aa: CASSPTPFGYTF

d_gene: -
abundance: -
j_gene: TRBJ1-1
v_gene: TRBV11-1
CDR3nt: TGTGCCAGCATCTCGAGCAGCAGTGAAGCTTTCTTT
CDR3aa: CASISSSSEAFF

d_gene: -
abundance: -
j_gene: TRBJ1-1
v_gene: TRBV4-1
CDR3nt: TGCGCCAGCAGCCCGAGACAGGCACAGAACACTGAAGCTTCCTTT
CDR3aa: CASSPRQAQNTEASF

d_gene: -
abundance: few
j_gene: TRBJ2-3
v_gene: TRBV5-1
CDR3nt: TGCGCCAGCAGCGAAACGCCGGGAACGCCTCCAGATACGCAGTATTTT
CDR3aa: CASSETPGTPPDTQYF

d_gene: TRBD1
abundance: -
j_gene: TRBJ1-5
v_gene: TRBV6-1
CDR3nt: TGTGCCAGCAGTGCCCCTAATACAGGGGTACTAAGCAATCAGCCCCAGCATTTT
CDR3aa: CASSAPNTGVLSNQPQHF

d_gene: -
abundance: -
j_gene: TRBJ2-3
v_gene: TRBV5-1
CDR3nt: TGCGCCAGCAGCTTGGGGGTAGTAAGGGATACGCAGTATTTT
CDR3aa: CASSLGVVRDTQYF

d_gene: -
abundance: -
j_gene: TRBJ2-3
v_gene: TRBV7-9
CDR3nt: TGTGCCAGCAGCTTAGTGACAGGTACAGATACGCAGTATTTT
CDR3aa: CASSLVTGTDTQYF

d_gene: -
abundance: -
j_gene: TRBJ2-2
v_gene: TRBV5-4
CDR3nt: TGTGCCAGCAGCTTGGGACTCTCGAACACCGGGGAGCTGTGTTTT
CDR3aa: CASSLGLSNTGELCF

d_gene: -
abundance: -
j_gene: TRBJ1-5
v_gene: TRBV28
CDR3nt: TGTGCCAGCAGCCTCCTTCGTGAGGGCAATCAGCCCCAGCATTTT
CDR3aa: CASSLLREGNQPQHF

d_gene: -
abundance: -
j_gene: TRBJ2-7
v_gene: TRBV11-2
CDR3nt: TGTGCCGGCAGCTTAATTTCGGCGGAGTCCTGCGAGCAGTACTTC
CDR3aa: CAGSLISAESCEQYF

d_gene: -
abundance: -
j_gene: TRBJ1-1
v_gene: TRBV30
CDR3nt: TGTGCCTTGGTTAAAAGCACTGAAGCTTTCTTT
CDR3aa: CALVKSTEAFF

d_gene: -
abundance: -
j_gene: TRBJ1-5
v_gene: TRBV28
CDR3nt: TGTGCCAGCAGCCCGTCGACAGTTAGCAATCAGCCCCAGCATTTT
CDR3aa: CASSPSTVSNQPQHF

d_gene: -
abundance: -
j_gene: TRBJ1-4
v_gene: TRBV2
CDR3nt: TGTGCCAGCAGGGACGGGGTCGGAAGTGAAAAACTGTTTTTT
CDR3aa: CASRDGVGSEKLFF